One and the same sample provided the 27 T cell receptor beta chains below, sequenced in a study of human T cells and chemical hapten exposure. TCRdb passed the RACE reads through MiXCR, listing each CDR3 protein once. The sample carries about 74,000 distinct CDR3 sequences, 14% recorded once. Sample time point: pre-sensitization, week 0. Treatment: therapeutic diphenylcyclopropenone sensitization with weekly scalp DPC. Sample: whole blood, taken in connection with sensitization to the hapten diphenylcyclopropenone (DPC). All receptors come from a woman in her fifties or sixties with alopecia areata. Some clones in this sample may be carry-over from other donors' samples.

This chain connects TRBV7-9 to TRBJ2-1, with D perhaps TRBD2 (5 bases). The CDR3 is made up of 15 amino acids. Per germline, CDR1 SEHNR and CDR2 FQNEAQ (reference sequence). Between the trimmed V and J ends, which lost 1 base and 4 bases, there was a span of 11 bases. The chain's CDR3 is CASSLGESGYNEQFF. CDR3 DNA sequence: TGTGCCAGCAGCTTAGGGGAGAGCGGTTACAATGAGCAGTTCTTC.

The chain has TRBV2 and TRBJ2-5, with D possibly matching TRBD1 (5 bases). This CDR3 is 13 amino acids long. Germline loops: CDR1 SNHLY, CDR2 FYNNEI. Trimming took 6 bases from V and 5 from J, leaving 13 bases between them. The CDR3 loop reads CASSGQEEETQYF. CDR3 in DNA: TGTGCCAGCAGCGGACAAGAAGAGGAGACCCAGTACTTC. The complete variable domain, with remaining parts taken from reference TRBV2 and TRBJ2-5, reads EPEVTQTPSHQVTQMGQEVILRCVPISNHLYFYWYRQILGQKVEFLVSFYNNEISEKSEIFDDQFSVERPDGSNFTLKIRSTKLEDSAMYFCASSGQEEETQYFGPGTRLLVL.

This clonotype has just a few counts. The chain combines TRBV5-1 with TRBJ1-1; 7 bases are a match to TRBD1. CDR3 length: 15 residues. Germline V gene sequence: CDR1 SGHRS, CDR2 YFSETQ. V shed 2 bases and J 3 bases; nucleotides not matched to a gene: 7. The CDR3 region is CASSFLQGGDTEAFF. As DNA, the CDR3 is TGCGCCAGCAGCTTCCTGCAAGGGGGCGACACTGAAGCTTTCTTT.

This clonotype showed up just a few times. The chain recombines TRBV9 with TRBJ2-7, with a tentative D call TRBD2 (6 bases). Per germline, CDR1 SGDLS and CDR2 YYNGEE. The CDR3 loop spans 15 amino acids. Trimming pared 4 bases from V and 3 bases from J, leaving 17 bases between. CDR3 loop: CASSTGDGSGYEQYF. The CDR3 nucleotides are TGTGCCAGCAGCACTGGGGACGGTAGCGGCTACGAGCAGTACTTC.

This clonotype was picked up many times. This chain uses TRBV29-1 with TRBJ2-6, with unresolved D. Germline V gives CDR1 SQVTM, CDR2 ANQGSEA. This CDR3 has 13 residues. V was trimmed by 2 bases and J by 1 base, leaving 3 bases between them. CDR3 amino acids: CSVEISGANVLTF. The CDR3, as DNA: TGCAGCGTTGAAATATCTGGGGCCAACGTCCTGACTTTC.

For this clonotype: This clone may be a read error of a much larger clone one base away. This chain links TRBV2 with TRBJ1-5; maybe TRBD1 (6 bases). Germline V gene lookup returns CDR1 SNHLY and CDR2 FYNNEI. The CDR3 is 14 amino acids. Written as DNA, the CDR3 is TGTGCCATCAGTGTTCAGGGGCGAGGTCAGCCCCAGCATTTT. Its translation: CAISVQGRGQPQHF.

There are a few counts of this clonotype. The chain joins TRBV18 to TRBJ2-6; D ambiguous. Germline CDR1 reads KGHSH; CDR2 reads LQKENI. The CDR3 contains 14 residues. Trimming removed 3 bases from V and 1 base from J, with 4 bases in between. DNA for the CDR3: TGTGCCAGCTCACCCCAGTCTGGGGCCAACGTCCTGACTTTC. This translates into CASSPQSGANVLTF.

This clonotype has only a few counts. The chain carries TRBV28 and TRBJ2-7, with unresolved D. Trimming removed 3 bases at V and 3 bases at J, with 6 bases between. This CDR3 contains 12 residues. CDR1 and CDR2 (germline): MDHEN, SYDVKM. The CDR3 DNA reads TGTGCCAGCAGTTTGTGGGGCTACGAGCAGTACTTC. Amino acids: CASSLWGYEQYF.

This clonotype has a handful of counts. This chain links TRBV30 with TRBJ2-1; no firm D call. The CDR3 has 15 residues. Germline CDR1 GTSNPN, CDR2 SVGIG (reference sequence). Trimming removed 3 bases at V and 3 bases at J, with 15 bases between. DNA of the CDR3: TGTGCCTGGAGGGACCCAGGTAGCTTCTACAATGAGCAGTTCTTC. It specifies CAWRDPGSFYNEQFF.

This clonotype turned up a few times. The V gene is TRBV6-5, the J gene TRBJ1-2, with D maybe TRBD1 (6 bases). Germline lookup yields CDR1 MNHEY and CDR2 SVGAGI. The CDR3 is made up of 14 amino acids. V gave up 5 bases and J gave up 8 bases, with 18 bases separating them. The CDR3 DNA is TGTGCCAGCAGTAAAATGGACAGCACGAGGGGCTACACCTTC. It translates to CASSKMDSTRGYTF.

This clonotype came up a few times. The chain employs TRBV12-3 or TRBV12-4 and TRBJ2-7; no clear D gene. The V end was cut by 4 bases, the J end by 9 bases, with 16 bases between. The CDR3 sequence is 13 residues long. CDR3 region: CASSSYSASRQYF. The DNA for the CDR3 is TGTGCCAGCAGTTCCTATAGTGCTTCTAGGCAGTACTTC.

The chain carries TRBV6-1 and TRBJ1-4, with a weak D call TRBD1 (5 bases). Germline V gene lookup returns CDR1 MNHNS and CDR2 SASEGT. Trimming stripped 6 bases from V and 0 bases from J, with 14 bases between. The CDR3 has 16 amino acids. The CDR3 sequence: CASRRFQGATNEKLFF. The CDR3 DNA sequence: TGTGCCAGCAGGAGATTCCAGGGAGCAACTAATGAAAAACTGTTTTTT.

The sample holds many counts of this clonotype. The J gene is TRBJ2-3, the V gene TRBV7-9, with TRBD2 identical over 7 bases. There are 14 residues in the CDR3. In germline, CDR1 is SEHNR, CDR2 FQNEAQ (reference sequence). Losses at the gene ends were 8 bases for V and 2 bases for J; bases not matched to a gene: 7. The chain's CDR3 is CASQASGNTDTQYF. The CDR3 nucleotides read TGTGCCAGCCAGGCTAGCGGAAACACAGATACGCAGTATTTT.

CDR3 protein: CSARRGETQYF. The CDR3 coding sequence is TGCAGTGCTAGGCGGGGAGAGACCCAGTACTTC. This sequence joins TRBV20-1 and TRBJ2-5; D possibly corresponds to TRBD2 (6 bases). The V end was cut by 3 bases, the J end by 4 bases, with 6 bases between. The CDR3 covers 11 residues. Germline V gives CDR1 DFQATT, CDR2 SNEGSKA (reference sequence).

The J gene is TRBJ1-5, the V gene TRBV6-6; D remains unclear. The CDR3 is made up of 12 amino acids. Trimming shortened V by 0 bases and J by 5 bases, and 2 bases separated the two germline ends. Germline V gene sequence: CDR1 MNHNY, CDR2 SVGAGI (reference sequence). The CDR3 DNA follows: TGTGCCAGCAGTTACTCCGATCAGCCCCAGCATTTT. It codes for CASSYSDQPQHF.

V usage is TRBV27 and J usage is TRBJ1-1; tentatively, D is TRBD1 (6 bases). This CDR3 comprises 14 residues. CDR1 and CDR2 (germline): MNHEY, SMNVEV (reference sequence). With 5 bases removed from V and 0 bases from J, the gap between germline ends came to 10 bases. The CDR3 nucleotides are TGTGCCAGCAGTGTACAGGGATTGAACACTGAAGCTTTCTTT. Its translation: CASSVQGLNTEAFF.

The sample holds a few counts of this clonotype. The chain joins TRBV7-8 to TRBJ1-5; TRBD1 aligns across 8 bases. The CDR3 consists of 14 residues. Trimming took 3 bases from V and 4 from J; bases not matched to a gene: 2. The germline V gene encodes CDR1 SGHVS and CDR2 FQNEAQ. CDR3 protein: CASSFRTGNQPQHF. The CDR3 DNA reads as TGTGCCAGCAGCTTTAGGACAGGGAATCAGCCCCAGCATTTT.

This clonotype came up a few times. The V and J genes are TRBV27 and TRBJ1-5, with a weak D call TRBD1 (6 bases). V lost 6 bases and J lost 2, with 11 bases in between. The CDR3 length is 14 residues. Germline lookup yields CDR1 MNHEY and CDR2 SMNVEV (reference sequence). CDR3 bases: TGTGCCAGCAGGCAGGGGCGAGGCAATCAGCCCCAGCATTTT. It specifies CASRQGRGNQPQHF.

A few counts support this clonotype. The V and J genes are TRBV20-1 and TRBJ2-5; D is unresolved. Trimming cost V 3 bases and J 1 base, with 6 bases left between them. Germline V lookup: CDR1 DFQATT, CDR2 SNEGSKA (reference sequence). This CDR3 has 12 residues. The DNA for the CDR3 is TGCAGTGCTAGCCCCAGCCAAGAGACCCAGTACTTC. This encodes CSASPSQETQYF.

CDR3 residues: CASHKDRGPYNEQFF. In nucleotides, the CDR3 is TGTGCCAGTCACAAGGACAGGGGGCCCTACAATGAGCAGTTCTTC. This rearrangement joins TRBV6-5 to TRBJ2-1; the match to TRBD1 covers 11 bases. Looked up from germline, CDR1 is MNHEY and CDR2 is SVGAGI. CDR3 length: 15 amino acids. Trimming cost V 9 bases and J 2 bases; bases outside gene matches: 6.

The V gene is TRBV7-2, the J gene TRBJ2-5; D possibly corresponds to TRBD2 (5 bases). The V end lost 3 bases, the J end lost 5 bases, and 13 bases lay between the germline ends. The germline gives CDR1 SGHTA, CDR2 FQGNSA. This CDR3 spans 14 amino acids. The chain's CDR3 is CASSFGVWAETQYF. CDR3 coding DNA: TGTGCCAGCAGCTTCGGGGTATGGGCGGAGACCCAGTACTTC.

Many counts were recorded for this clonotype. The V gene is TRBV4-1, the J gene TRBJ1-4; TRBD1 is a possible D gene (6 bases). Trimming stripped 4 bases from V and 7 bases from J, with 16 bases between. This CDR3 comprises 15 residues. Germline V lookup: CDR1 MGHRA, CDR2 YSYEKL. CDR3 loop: CASSRRTGSLEKLFF. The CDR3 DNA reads TGCGCCAGCAGCCGTCGAACAGGGTCTCTTGAAAAACTGTTTTTT.

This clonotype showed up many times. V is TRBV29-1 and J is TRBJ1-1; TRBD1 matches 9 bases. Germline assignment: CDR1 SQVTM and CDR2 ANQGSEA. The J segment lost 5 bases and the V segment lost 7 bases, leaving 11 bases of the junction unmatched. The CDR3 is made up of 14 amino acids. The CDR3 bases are TGCAGCGGCAAACTAGGGACAGGGAGAACTGAAGCTTTCTTT. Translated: CSGKLGTGRTEAFF. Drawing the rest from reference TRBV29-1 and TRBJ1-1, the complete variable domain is SAVISQKPSRDICQRGTSLTIQCQVDSQVTMMFWYRQQPGQSLTLIATANQGSEATYESGFVIDKFPISRPNLTFSTLTVSNMSPEDSSIYLCSGKLGTGRTEAFFGQGTRLTVV.

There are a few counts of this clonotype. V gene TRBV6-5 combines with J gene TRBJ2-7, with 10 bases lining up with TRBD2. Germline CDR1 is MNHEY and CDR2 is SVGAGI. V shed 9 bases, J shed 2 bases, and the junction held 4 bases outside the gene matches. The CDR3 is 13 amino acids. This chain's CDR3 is CAREREGPYEQYF. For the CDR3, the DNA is TGTGCCAGGGAGCGGGAGGGCCCCTACGAGCAGTACTTC.

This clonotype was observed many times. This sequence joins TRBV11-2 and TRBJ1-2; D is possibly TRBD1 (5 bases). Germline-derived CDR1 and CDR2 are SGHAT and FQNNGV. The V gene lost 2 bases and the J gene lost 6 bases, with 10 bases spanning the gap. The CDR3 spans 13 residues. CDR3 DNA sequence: TGTGCCAGCAGCTTATTCAGGGCTGATGGCTACACCTTC. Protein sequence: CASSLFRADGYTF. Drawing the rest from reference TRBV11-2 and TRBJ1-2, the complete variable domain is EAGVAQSPRYKIIEKRQSVAFWCNPISGHATLYWYQQILGQGPKLLIQFQNNGVVDDSQLPKDRFSAERLKGVDSTLKIQPAKLEDSAVYLCASSLFRADGYTFGSGTRLTVV.

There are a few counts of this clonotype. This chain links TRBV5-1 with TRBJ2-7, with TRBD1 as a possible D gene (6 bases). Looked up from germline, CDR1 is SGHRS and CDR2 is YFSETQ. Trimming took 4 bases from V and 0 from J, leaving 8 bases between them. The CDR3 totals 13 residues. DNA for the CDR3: TGCGCCAGCAGCCAGGACAGCTCCTACGAGCAGTACTTC. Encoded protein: CASSQDSSYEQYF.

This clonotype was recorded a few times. CDR3 nucleotides: TGTGCCAGCTCACCACCGCGGCTTCAGGGCGGTGGTCAGCCCCAGCATTTT. It translates to CASSPPRLQGGGQPQHF. V usage is TRBV18 and J usage is TRBJ1-5, with D perhaps matching TRBD1 (5 bases). The germline CDR1 and CDR2 sequences are KGHSH and LQKENI. The CDR3 runs to 17 residues. The V gene lost 0 bases and the J gene lost 6 bases, with 18 bases spanning the gap. Full variable domain (missing parts from reference TRBV18 and TRBJ1-5): NAGVMQNPRHLVRRRGQEARLRCSPMKGHSHVYWYRQLPEEGLKFMVYLQKENIIDESGMPKERFSAEFPKEGPSILRIQQVVRGDSAAYFCASSPPRLQGGGQPQHFGDGTRLSIL.